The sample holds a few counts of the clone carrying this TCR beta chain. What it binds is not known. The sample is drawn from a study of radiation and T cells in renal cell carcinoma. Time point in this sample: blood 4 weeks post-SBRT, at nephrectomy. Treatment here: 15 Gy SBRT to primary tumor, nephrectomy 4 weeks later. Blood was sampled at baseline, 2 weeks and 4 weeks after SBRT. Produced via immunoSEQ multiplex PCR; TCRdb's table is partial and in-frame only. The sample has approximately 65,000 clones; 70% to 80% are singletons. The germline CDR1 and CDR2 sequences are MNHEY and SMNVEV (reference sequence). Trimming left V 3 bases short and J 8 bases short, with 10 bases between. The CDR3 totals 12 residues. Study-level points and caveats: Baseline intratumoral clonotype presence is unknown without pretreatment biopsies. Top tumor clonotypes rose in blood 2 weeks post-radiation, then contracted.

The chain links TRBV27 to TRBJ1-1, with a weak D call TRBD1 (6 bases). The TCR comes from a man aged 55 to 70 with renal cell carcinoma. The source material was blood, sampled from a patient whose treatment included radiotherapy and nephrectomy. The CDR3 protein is CASSFRQGEAFF. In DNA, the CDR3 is TGTGCCAGCAGTTTCCGGCAGGGGGAAGCTTTCTTT.